A single sample gave rise to the 5 T cell receptor beta chains below, sequenced in a study of PD-1 blockade in mismatch repair-deficient tumors. Sequenced by immunoSEQ multiplex PCR; TCRdb stores in-frame clones only, minus some. Counted here are tens of thousands of clones, about 82% occurring once; the ten biggest clones make up roughly 6%. The material was peripheral blood, obtained 44 weeks after starting pembrolizumab. The receptors were sampled from an adult with mismatch repair-deficient cancer.

This clone was counted once. The chain has TRBV11-3 and TRBJ1-3; D ambiguous. Trimming removed 5 bases from V and 6 bases from J, with 17 bases in between. There are 15 residues in the CDR3. Germline loops: CDR1 SGHNT, CDR2 YENEEA. The CDR3 loop reads CASSLRAGVENTIYF. The CDR3 DNA reads as TGTGCCAGCAGCCTTAGGGCAGGCGTCGAAAACACCATATATTTT.

The V and J genes are TRBV7-9 and TRBJ2-7; tentative D call: TRBD1 (6 bases). With 4 bases removed from V and 6 bases from J, the gap between germline ends came to 10 bases. Germline CDR1 SEHNR, CDR2 FQNEAQ (reference sequence). The CDR3 is made up of 12 amino acids. CDR3 bases: TGTGCCAGCAGCTCGGACAGTACCGAGCAGTACTTC. Translating it yields CASSSDSTEQYF.

The rearrangement joins TRBV11-2 to TRBJ1-2; D gene uncertain. V lost 1 base and J lost 4, with 10 bases in between. The germline CDR1 and CDR2 sequences are SGHAT and FQNNGV. The CDR3 covers 14 residues. The CDR3 DNA follows: TGTGCCAGCAGCTTAGCCCAAGGAGGCTATGGCTACACCTTC. This translates into CASSLAQGGYGYTF. Complete variable domain (other parts from reference TRBV11-2 and TRBJ1-2): EAGVAQSPRYKIIEKRQSVAFWCNPISGHATLYWYQQILGQGPKLLIQFQNNGVVDDSQLPKDRFSAERLKGVDSTLKIQPAKLEDSAVYLCASSLAQGGYGYTFGSGTRLTVV.

This chain connects TRBV7-3 to TRBJ1-2; 10 bases align to TRBD1. The CDR3 runs to 14 residues. The V gene end was trimmed by 5 bases and the J gene end by 7 bases; junction bases not matched to a gene: 7. CDR1 is SGHTA, CDR2 FQGTGA, per germline. In nucleotides, the CDR3 is TGTGCCAGCAGCGAAACGACAGGGGGCGTTGGCTACACCTTC. It specifies CASSETTGGVGYTF.

The rearrangement uses TRBV29-1 and TRBJ2-3, with 8 nucleotides matching TRBD2. CDR1 is SQVTM, CDR2 ANQGSEA, per germline. This CDR3 comprises 12 residues. With V trimmed by 7 bases and J by 5 bases, 5 bases remained unmatched. The CDR3: CSAGREGDTQYF. The CDR3 nucleotides are TGCAGCGCAGGACGGGAGGGAGATACGCAGTATTTT.